This TCR beta chain was obtained from a study of cytomegalovirus exposure and HLA in healthy donors. Turning to this clone: This CDR3 is also generated by other DNA sequences in the sample.

The V end was cut by 4 bases, the J end by 4 bases, with 14 bases between. The CDR3 is made up of 14 amino acids. Germline-derived CDR1 and CDR2 are MNHEY and SVGAGI. The PCR contained 60 Vbeta and 13 Jbeta primers. Profiling relied on immunoSEQ multiplex PCR, and the TCRdb table lists in-frame clones only, not all of them. The table for this sample gives about 43,000 clones. Donors had nominal health at sampling but likely had unrecorded immune exposures. The gene calls are TRBV6-5 and TRBJ2-7, with a tentative D call TRBD2 (6 bases). The sequenced sample consisted of PBMCs. The receptor's source is a woman aged 25 to 39 in good health and CMV-seronegative. CDR3 protein: CASSWGKEGYEQYF. CDR3 sequence (DNA): TGTGCCAGCAGTTGGGGCAAGGAGGGGTACGAGCAGTACTTC.